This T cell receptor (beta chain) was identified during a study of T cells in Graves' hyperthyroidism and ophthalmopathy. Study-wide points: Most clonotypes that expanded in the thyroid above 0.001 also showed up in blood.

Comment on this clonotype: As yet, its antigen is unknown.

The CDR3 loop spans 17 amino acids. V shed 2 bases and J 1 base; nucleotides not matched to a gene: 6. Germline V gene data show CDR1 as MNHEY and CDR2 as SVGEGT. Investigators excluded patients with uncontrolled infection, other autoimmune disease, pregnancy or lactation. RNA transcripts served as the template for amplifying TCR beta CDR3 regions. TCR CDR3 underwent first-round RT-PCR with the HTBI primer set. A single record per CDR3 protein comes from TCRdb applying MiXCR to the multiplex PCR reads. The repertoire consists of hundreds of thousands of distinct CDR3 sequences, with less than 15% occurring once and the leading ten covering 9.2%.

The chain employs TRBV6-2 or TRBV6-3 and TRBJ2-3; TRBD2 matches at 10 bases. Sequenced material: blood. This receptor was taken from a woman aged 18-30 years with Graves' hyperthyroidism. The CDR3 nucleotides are TGTGCCAGCAGTTACCATTATAGCGGGAGGCGCACAGATACGCAGTATTTT. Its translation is CASSYHYSGRRTDTQYF.